The rows below give T cell receptor beta chains drawn from one sample of a study of blood T cell repertoires in COVID-19. Assay used: immunoSEQ multiplex PCR; TCRdb lists only in-frame clones, some missing. The sample includes 150,000 or so clones, about 90% of them seen just once. Sequencing was performed on PBMCs or T cells enriched from blood (not recorded which). These receptors were obtained from a human donor with acute COVID-19. The donor label of this sample is uncertain. The CDR3 runs from the conserved cysteine through the conserved F or W. Each record gives: J gene, D gene, V gene, clone size, CDR3 DNA, CDR3 protein. D genes are given only for firm matches. Expanded clones are given a class, and other clones once, few, many or no size at all.

J gene: TRBJ1-1
D gene: -
V gene: TRBV10-3
clone size: once
CDR3 DNA: TGTGCCATCAGTGGAGGGATGAACACTGAAGCTTTCTTT
CDR3 protein: CAISGGMNTEAFF

J gene: TRBJ1-2
D gene: -
V gene: TRBV5-1
clone size: -
CDR3 DNA: TGCGCCAGCAGCTTGGTGGCACAGGATACTTATGGCTACACCTTC
CDR3 protein: CASSLVAQDTYGYTF

J gene: TRBJ2-1
D gene: TRBD2
V gene: TRBV6-5
clone size: once
CDR3 DNA: TGTGCCAGCAGTTACTCCGCCCGCGGGAGTTACAATGAGCAGTTCTTC
CDR3 protein: CASSYSARGSYNEQFF

J gene: TRBJ1-4
D gene: -
V gene: TRBV4-3
clone size: once
CDR3 DNA: TGCGCCAGCAGCCAAGGGGGGGACCAGGGAGAAAAACTGTTTTTT
CDR3 protein: CASSQGGDQGEKLFF

J gene: TRBJ2-2
D gene: -
V gene: TRBV10-1
clone size: -
CDR3 DNA: TGCGCCTCGACACGGGGCACCGGGGAGCTGTTTTTT
CDR3 protein: CASTRGTGELFF

J gene: TRBJ2-7
D gene: -
V gene: TRBV5-1
clone size: -
CDR3 DNA: TGCGCCAGCAGCAGGACAGCGCCTGGTGTGTCCTACGAGCAGTACTTC
CDR3 protein: CASSRTAPGVSYEQYF

J gene: TRBJ1-1
D gene: -
V gene: TRBV7-9
clone size: once
CDR3 DNA: TGTGCCAGCAGCTTAGTCGCCATCAGGGCCGCTTTCTTT
CDR3 protein: CASSLVAIRAAFF

J gene: TRBJ1-2
D gene: TRBD1
V gene: TRBV6-5
clone size: -
CDR3 DNA: TGTGCCAGCAGACCGAACGGACAGGGTAACTATGGCTACACCTTC
CDR3 protein: CASRPNGQGNYGYTF

J gene: TRBJ2-3
D gene: -
V gene: TRBV18
clone size: -
CDR3 DNA: TGTGCCAGCTCACCAGGGGAGGCCACAGATACGCAGTATTTT
CDR3 protein: CASSPGEATDTQYF

J gene: TRBJ1-6
D gene: -
V gene: TRBV6-5
clone size: -
CDR3 DNA: TGTGCCAGCTCGGGGGAGGGCCCTAATTCACCCCTCCACTTT
CDR3 protein: CASSGEGPNSPLHF

J gene: TRBJ2-7
D gene: -
V gene: TRBV9
clone size: -
CDR3 DNA: TGTGCCAGCAGCGAGGTTCCCGGGACACCGCTCCACGAGCAGTACTTC
CDR3 protein: CASSEVPGTPLHEQYF

J gene: TRBJ2-5
D gene: TRBD2
V gene: TRBV7-2
clone size: -
CDR3 DNA: TGTGCCAGCAGCCCAGTGGCGGGGGTGGAGACCCAGTACTTC
CDR3 protein: CASSPVAGVETQYF

J gene: TRBJ1-2
D gene: TRBD1
V gene: TRBV27
clone size: once
CDR3 DNA: TGTGCCAGCAGTCACAGGGGGGCAATTCATGGCTACACCTTC
CDR3 protein: CASSHRGAIHGYTF

J gene: TRBJ1-2
D gene: -
V gene: TRBV6-5
clone size: -
CDR3 DNA: TGTGCCAGCAGTTACGTCCAGGGATATGGCTACACCTTC
CDR3 protein: CASSYVQGYGYTF

J gene: TRBJ2-5
D gene: TRBD2
V gene: TRBV12-5
clone size: -
CDR3 DNA: TGTGCTAGTGGTTTGGCCCAGCCGGGCGGGGGGGCAGAGACCCAGTACTTC
CDR3 protein: CASGLAQPGGGAETQYF

J gene: TRBJ1-1
D gene: -
V gene: TRBV5-4
clone size: few
CDR3 DNA: TGTGCCAGCAGCTTGTACGCAGGGAAGGACACTGAAGCTTTCTTT
CDR3 protein: CASSLYAGKDTEAFF

J gene: TRBJ2-7
D gene: -
V gene: TRBV7-2
clone size: -
CDR3 DNA: TGTGCCAGCAGCTTAGGACGGGGGGAGCAGTACTTC
CDR3 protein: CASSLGRGEQYF

J gene: TRBJ2-5
D gene: TRBD2
V gene: TRBV12-5
clone size: -
CDR3 DNA: TGTGCTAGTGGTATAGCGGGCATCCAAGAGACCCAGTACTTC
CDR3 protein: CASGIAGIQETQYF

J gene: TRBJ1-1
D gene: TRBD1
V gene: TRBV9
clone size: -
CDR3 DNA: TGTGCCAGCAGCCTGGGGGACAGCGCCATTGAAGCTTTCTTT
CDR3 protein: CASSLGDSAIEAFF

J gene: TRBJ2-3
D gene: -
V gene: TRBV2
clone size: -
CDR3 DNA: TGTGCCAGCAGTGCCCAGCGACGGCAGGATACGCAGTATTTT
CDR3 protein: CASSAQRRQDTQYF

J gene: TRBJ2-7
D gene: -
V gene: TRBV2
clone size: -
CDR3 DNA: TGTGCCAGCACCGGAGGGCCTAGGGTGGGCGGAGTAGAGCAGTACTTC
CDR3 protein: CASTGGPRVGGVEQYF

J gene: TRBJ2-7
D gene: TRBD2
V gene: TRBV6-5
clone size: -
CDR3 DNA: TGTGCCAGCAGTACTAGCGGGGGGGCTAGCTACGAGCAGTACTTC
CDR3 protein: CASSTSGGASYEQYF

J gene: TRBJ2-5
D gene: TRBD2
V gene: TRBV29-1
clone size: -
CDR3 DNA: TGCAGCGTTGAGGGGACTAGCGGGGGCCAAGAGACCCAGTACTTC
CDR3 protein: CSVEGTSGGQETQYF

J gene: TRBJ1-5
D gene: TRBD1
V gene: TRBV5-1
clone size: -
CDR3 DNA: TGCGCCAGCAGCGCGACAGGACAGGAGCCCCAGCATTTT
CDR3 protein: CASSATGQEPQHF

J gene: TRBJ1-4
D gene: -
V gene: TRBV25-1
clone size: -
CDR3 DNA: TGTGCCAGCAGTGGGGACACCGCAACTAATGAAAAACTGTTTTTT
CDR3 protein: CASSGDTATNEKLFF

J gene: TRBJ2-3
D gene: -
V gene: TRBV5-6
clone size: once
CDR3 DNA: TGTGCCAGCAGCTTTATGGGAGAATGGCTAGTGAGTGGGACAGATACGCAGTATTTT
CDR3 protein: CASSFMGEWLVSGTDTQYF

J gene: TRBJ2-2
D gene: -
V gene: TRBV14
clone size: -
CDR3 DNA: TGTGCCAGCAGCTCCGGGACAAGCACCGGGGAGCTGTTTTTT
CDR3 protein: CASSSGTSTGELFF

J gene: TRBJ1-5
D gene: TRBD1
V gene: TRBV24-1
clone size: -
CDR3 DNA: TGTGCCACCAGTGACGGGACAGGGTACGGGTCCCAGCATTTT
CDR3 protein: CATSDGTGYGSQHF

J gene: TRBJ2-7
D gene: TRBD1
V gene: TRBV7-6
clone size: -
CDR3 DNA: TGTGCCAGCAGCTTAGCACTTAAGGGACAGGGTTCCTACGAGCAGTACTTC
CDR3 protein: CASSLALKGQGSYEQYF

J gene: TRBJ1-2
D gene: TRBD1
V gene: TRBV10-3
clone size: -
CDR3 DNA: TGTGCCATCAGCCCGGGACAGGGTTCGGCTAACTATGGCTACACCTTC
CDR3 protein: CAISPGQGSANYGYTF

J gene: TRBJ1-3
D gene: -
V gene: TRBV18
clone size: -
CDR3 DNA: TGTGCCAGCTCATCGTCACCACAGGTCCTCTCTGGAAACACCATATATTTT
CDR3 protein: CASSSSPQVLSGNTIYF

J gene: TRBJ1-5
D gene: TRBD1
V gene: TRBV6-5
clone size: -
CDR3 DNA: TGTGCCAGCAGTTACTCCAGGGGGCCCGGCAATCAGCCCCAGCATTTT
CDR3 protein: CASSYSRGPGNQPQHF

J gene: TRBJ1-6
D gene: TRBD1
V gene: TRBV27
clone size: -
CDR3 DNA: TGTGCCAGCAGTCCGAAGAACAGGGGTTTCTATAATTCACCCCTCCACTTT
CDR3 protein: CASSPKNRGFYNSPLHF

J gene: TRBJ2-3
D gene: -
V gene: TRBV3-1/TRBV3-2
clone size: -
CDR3 DNA: TGTGCCAGCAGCCAAGAAAGATCCGCCTTGGCTACGCAGTATTTT
CDR3 protein: CASSQERSALATQYF

J gene: TRBJ2-7
D gene: TRBD1
V gene: TRBV15
clone size: -
CDR3 DNA: TGTGCCACCAGCAGACGACAGGGGGCCTACGAGCAGTACTTC
CDR3 protein: CATSRRQGAYEQYF

J gene: TRBJ1-1
D gene: -
V gene: TRBV4-3
clone size: -
CDR3 DNA: TGCGCCAGCAGCCAAGGAGGCAGGGACACTGAAGCTTTCTTT
CDR3 protein: CASSQGGRDTEAFF

J gene: TRBJ2-3
D gene: TRBD2
V gene: TRBV5-1
clone size: -
CDR3 DNA: TGCGCCAGCAGCTTGGAGCGGGGGGCCGGCACAGATACGCAGTATTTT
CDR3 protein: CASSLERGAGTDTQYF

J gene: TRBJ2-2
D gene: TRBD1
V gene: TRBV5-1
clone size: -
CDR3 DNA: TGCGCCAGCAGCTTGGAAGGGACAGGGCTAAGGGAGCTGTTTTTT
CDR3 protein: CASSLEGTGLRELFF

J gene: TRBJ1-1
D gene: -
V gene: TRBV13
clone size: -
CDR3 DNA: TGTGCCAGCAGCCCAGTGGGGAGGGGAGAAGCTTTCTTT
CDR3 protein: CASSPVGRGEAFF

J gene: TRBJ2-7
D gene: TRBD2
V gene: TRBV3-1/TRBV3-2
clone size: -
CDR3 DNA: TGTGCCAGCAGCCAAGAAGCGGGGGGGGTCTACGAGCAGTACTTC
CDR3 protein: CASSQEAGGVYEQYF

J gene: TRBJ2-1
D gene: -
V gene: TRBV2
clone size: -
CDR3 DNA: TGTGCCAGCAGTGTCTACAGGGATTCCTACAATGAGCAGTTCTTC
CDR3 protein: CASSVYRDSYNEQFF

J gene: TRBJ1-6
D gene: TRBD1
V gene: TRBV27
clone size: -
CDR3 DNA: TGTGCCAGCAGTTCTGGGACAGGGTTGTCACCCCTCCACTTT
CDR3 protein: CASSSGTGLSPLHF

J gene: TRBJ1-5
D gene: -
V gene: TRBV30
clone size: -
CDR3 DNA: TGTGCCTGGAGTATGTCAGTCGGCAATCAGCCCCAGCATTTT
CDR3 protein: CAWSMSVGNQPQHF

J gene: TRBJ2-7
D gene: TRBD2
V gene: TRBV6-4
clone size: -
CDR3 DNA: TGTGCCAGCAGTGACACCCCAGCGGGGTACAGCTCCTACGAGCAGTACTTC
CDR3 protein: CASSDTPAGYSSYEQYF

J gene: TRBJ1-2
D gene: -
V gene: TRBV18
clone size: -
CDR3 DNA: TGTGCCAGCTCACCACGGGGCAAATACTATAACTATGGCTACACCTTC
CDR3 protein: CASSPRGKYYNYGYTF

J gene: TRBJ1-3
D gene: -
V gene: TRBV27
clone size: -
CDR3 DNA: TGTGCCAGCAGTTCGAAAGGGGCATCCCTCCCTGGAAACACCATATATTTT
CDR3 protein: CASSSKGASLPGNTIYF

J gene: TRBJ1-1
D gene: TRBD1
V gene: TRBV11-2
clone size: -
CDR3 DNA: TGTGCCAGCAGCCTGGGACAGGGGGGGACTGAAGCTTTCTTT
CDR3 protein: CASSLGQGGTEAFF

J gene: TRBJ2-7
D gene: TRBD1
V gene: TRBV7-9
clone size: few
CDR3 DNA: TGTGCCAGCAGCTTAGAAGGGGACAGCACCTACGAGCAGTACTTC
CDR3 protein: CASSLEGDSTYEQYF

J gene: TRBJ1-1
D gene: -
V gene: TRBV19
clone size: few
CDR3 DNA: TGTGCCAGTAGTGCATGGGAGGGCCCCCCGGTACCTTTCTTT
CDR3 protein: CASSAWEGPPVPFF

J gene: TRBJ1-5
D gene: -
V gene: TRBV9
clone size: -
CDR3 DNA: TGTGCCAGCAGCGTAGGGGGGGTCGGGCAGCCCCAGCATTTT
CDR3 protein: CASSVGGVGQPQHF

J gene: TRBJ1-1
D gene: -
V gene: TRBV6-5
clone size: once
CDR3 DNA: TGTGCCAGCAGTTACTCGGGACAAACTGAAGCTTTCTTT
CDR3 protein: CASSYSGQTEAFF

J gene: TRBJ2-7
D gene: -
V gene: TRBV27
clone size: -
CDR3 DNA: TGTGCCAGCAGTCCATCTTACAGGGATTCCTACGAGCAGTACTTC
CDR3 protein: CASSPSYRDSYEQYF

J gene: TRBJ1-2
D gene: TRBD1
V gene: TRBV11-2
clone size: -
CDR3 DNA: TGTGCCAGCAGCTCCTGGGGGGCGGGACAGAACATCTATGGCTACACCTTC
CDR3 protein: CASSSWGAGQNIYGYTF

J gene: TRBJ2-7
D gene: -
V gene: TRBV27
clone size: -
CDR3 DNA: TGTGCCAGCAGTTGGGGCAGGGGATCCTACGAGCAGTACTTC
CDR3 protein: CASSWGRGSYEQYF

J gene: TRBJ1-3
D gene: -
V gene: TRBV30
clone size: -
CDR3 DNA: TGTGCCTGGAGATGGGCAGCAAATGGAAACACCATATATTTT
CDR3 protein: CAWRWAANGNTIYF

J gene: TRBJ2-2
D gene: TRBD1
V gene: TRBV11-3
clone size: -
CDR3 DNA: TGTGCCAGCAGCTTAGACCTTGACAGGGTCGGCACCGGGGAGCTGTTTTTT
CDR3 protein: CASSLDLDRVGTGELFF

J gene: TRBJ2-3
D gene: TRBD1
V gene: TRBV30
clone size: -
CDR3 DNA: TGTGCCTGGAGTTTCGACAGGGGGCGAACAGATACGCAGTATTTT
CDR3 protein: CAWSFDRGRTDTQYF

J gene: TRBJ2-7
D gene: TRBD2
V gene: TRBV13
clone size: -
CDR3 DNA: TGTGCCAGCAGCTTGACTAGCGGGGCCTACGAGCAGTACTTC
CDR3 protein: CASSLTSGAYEQYF

J gene: TRBJ2-5
D gene: -
V gene: TRBV7-9
clone size: -
CDR3 DNA: TGTGCCAGCAGCTCCCGGCCAGGGGCTGCTGTGGGAGAGACCCAGTACTTC
CDR3 protein: CASSSRPGAAVGETQYF

J gene: TRBJ1-3
D gene: -
V gene: TRBV9
clone size: -
CDR3 DNA: TGTGCCAGCAGCCCGCCGGGGAGCTCTGGAAACACCATATATTTT
CDR3 protein: CASSPPGSSGNTIYF